This T cell receptor (beta chain) was sequenced during a study of CD8 T cells in ankylosing spondylitis. General study findings and limits: Prior work had noted some motif variants in reactive arthritis blood and synovial fluid. Enrichment of disease-linked clones was reportedly significant in matched ankylosing spondylitis synovial fluid.

Preparation of TCR beta libraries was done by quantitative 5'-RACE with molecular barcodes. TCRdb passed the 5' RACE reads through MiXCR, listing each CDR3 protein once. The sample lists 380,000 or so distinct CDR3 sequences, 20% occurring once. The table lists this clonotype with a few counts. Its antigen is not identified. Germline CDR1 is MGHRA and CDR2 is YSYEKL. Losses at the gene ends were 4 bases for V and 4 bases for J; bases not matched to a gene: 13. The CDR3 is 16 residues long. The V and J genes are TRBV4-1 and TRBJ2-7; 7 nucleotides agree with TRBD2. The clonotype originates from a male donor with ankylosing spondylitis or in good health (not recorded which). The source material was blood, either unsorted or a sorted T cell fraction (not recorded which). CDR3 nucleotide sequence: TGCGCCAGCAGCCCCACCCCCCGGGACTACATATACGAGCAGTACTTC. Encoded protein: CASSPTPRDYIYEQYF.